The 8 T cell receptor beta chains below come from one sample, sequenced in a study of blood T cell repertoires in COVID-19. Clones were read by immunoSEQ multiplex PCR, and TCRdb kept only the in-frame ones, dropping some. The table lists about 36,000 clones, about 90% of them singletons. Sequenced: peripheral blood. Receptor source: a man between 60 and 70 years old with active or convalescent COVID-19.

J is TRBJ1-5 and V is TRBV28, with 8 bases lining up with TRBD1. Trimming at V came to 6 bases and at J to 4 bases, leaving 8 bases not matched to a gene. Germline loops: CDR1 MDHEN, CDR2 SYDVKM. The CDR3 has 15 amino acids. This CDR3 is CASRTRDRINQPQHF. CDR3 nucleotides: TGTGCCAGCAGAACCCGGGACAGGATAAATCAGCCCCAGCATTTT.

This clone was recorded only once. The chain uses TRBV20-1 and TRBJ2-3; D gene uncertain. The V end was cut by 3 bases, the J end by 1 base, with 11 bases between. The CDR3 is made up of 14 amino acids. Looked up from germline, CDR1 is DFQATT and CDR2 is SNEGSKA (reference sequence). CDR3 DNA sequence: TGCAGTGCTAGTTACGGGTCTGGCACAGATACGCAGTATTTT. Translated, it gives CSASYGSGTDTQYF.

This rearrangement joins TRBV11-1 to TRBJ2-1; D gene ambiguous. In germline, CDR1 is SGHAT, CDR2 FQDESV (reference sequence). Trimming shortened V by 5 bases and J by 6 bases, and 17 bases separated the two germline ends. The CDR3 is 15 residues long. CDR3: CASSETGGVGNEQFF. CDR3 nucleotides: TGTGCCAGCAGCGAAACGGGTGGTGTGGGCAATGAGCAGTTCTTC.

This chain's CDR3 is CASSPGGVPGNEKLFF. The CDR3 nucleotides are TGCGCCAGCAGCCCCGGGGGAGTGCCGGGGAATGAAAAACTGTTTTTT. The chain uses TRBV4-1 and TRBJ1-4; maybe TRBD1 (5 bases). CDR1 and CDR2 from the germline V gene are MGHRA and YSYEKL. V lost 4 bases, J lost 5 bases, and 17 bases lay in between. The CDR3 covers 16 residues.

This clone was detected only once. This chain uses TRBV3-1 (or the pseudogene TRBV3-2) with TRBJ2-1, with 9 bases lining up with TRBD2. The CDR3 is 17 residues long. Unmatched junction bases numbered 8, after V lost 1 base and J lost 4 bases. CDR1 and CDR2 from the germline V gene are LGHDT and YNNKEL (reference sequence). CDR3 bases: TGTGCCAGCAGCCAAGTTCCGCTAGCGGGATCTTACAATGAGCAGTTCTTC. Translating it yields CASSQVPLAGSYNEQFF.

This CDR3 reads CASSLGTGSNEQFF. The CDR3 DNA reads as TGCGCCAGCAGCTTGGGGACAGGGTCCAATGAGCAGTTCTTC. The rearrangement links TRBV5-1 to TRBJ2-1, with 8 bases identical to TRBD1. V shed 0 bases, J shed 6 bases, and the junction held 2 bases outside the gene matches. Per the germline V gene, CDR1 is SGHRS and CDR2 is YFSETQ. The CDR3 totals 14 residues.

V gene TRBV7-8 combines with J gene TRBJ2-5; possible D gene TRBD2, 6 bases. From germline, CDR1 is SGHVS and CDR2 FQNEAQ. Trimming pared 5 bases from V and 5 bases from J, leaving 27 bases between. The CDR3 has 18 amino acids. The CDR3 loop is CASSIQRGIAKRWETQYF. CDR3 DNA: TGTGCCAGCAGCATTCAACGGGGGATCGCCAAAAGGTGGGAGACCCAGTACTTC.

This chain connects TRBV7-2 to TRBJ1-5, with 7 bases fitting TRBD1. The V gene end was trimmed by 2 bases and the J gene end by 2 bases; junction bases not matched to a gene: 3. The CDR3 contains 15 residues. Germline lookup yields CDR1 SGHTA and CDR2 FQGNSA. CDR3 coding DNA: TGTGCCAGCAGCTTAAACAGGGGAGGCAATCAGCCCCAGCATTTT. Translated, it gives CASSLNRGGNQPQHF.